A selection of T cell receptor beta chains follows, all from one sample in a study of blood T cells in healthy people across ages. One entry per CDR3 protein results from TCRdb running MiXCR on the 5' RACE reads. The sample lists 850,000 to 1,000,000 distinct CDR3 sequences; around 48% were seen once. Sequences were obtained from blood. The receptor source for this set is a man under 40 in good health. CDR3s include the opening cysteine and the closing phenylalanine or tryptophan. The D gene is left open where the match is weak. Some rows have no size entry. The others give once, few or many, or a class for an expanded clone.

>TRBD2|TRBJ2-3|TRBV5-1|.
TGCGCCAGCAGGTCGGGACTAGCGGGGGGGCCTACAGATACGCAGTATTTT
CASRSGLAGGPTDTQYF
>TRBD1|TRBJ2-7|TRBV7-9|.
TGTGCCAGCAGCTCCACGACAGGGGTTTCCTACGAGCAGTACTTC
CASSSTTGVSYEQYF
>.|TRBJ2-7|TRBV18|.
TGTGCCAGCTCAGGGGAGGCGGACTCCTACGAGCAGTACTTC
CASSGEADSYEQYF
>TRBD1|TRBJ1-4|TRBV7-2|.
TGTGCCAGCAGCTTAGGGGACAGGGACCATGAAAAACTGTTTTTT
CASSLGDRDHEKLFF
>TRBD2|TRBJ2-1|TRBV6-5|.
TGTACCAGCAGTTACGTCACTAGCGGGGGGGGATACGAGCAGTTCTTC
CTSSYVTSGGGYEQFF
>.|TRBJ1-4|TRBV7-2|.
TGTGCCAGCAGCTTAGGAAGAGGGTATAATGAAAAACTGTTTTTT
CASSLGRGYNEKLFF
>.|TRBJ2-4|TRBV12-3/TRBV12-4|.
TGTGCCAGCAGCTCCAGGGTGATTGTTGACATTCAGTACTTC
CASSSRVIVDIQYF
>.|TRBJ2-4|TRBV11-2|.
TGTGCCAGCAGCTTAGTTGAGAGTTTAGCCAAAAACATTCAGTACTTC
CASSLVESLAKNIQYF
>TRBD2|TRBJ2-7|TRBV7-2|many
TGTGCCAGCAGCTTATCTGGGAGTTTAGCGGGGTTATCCTACGAGCAGTACTTC
CASSLSGSLAGLSYEQYF
>.|TRBJ1-2|TRBV3-1|.
TGTGCCAGCAGTCCCGACGGCGGCGGTAATGGCTACACCTTC
CASSPDGGGNGYTF
>.|TRBJ2-7|TRBV6-5|few
TGTGCCAGCAGTTACGCGACAGTACCCTACGAGCAGTACTTC
CASSYATVPYEQYF
>TRBD2|TRBJ2-1|TRBV4-2|many
TGTGCCAGCAGCGCAAGCGGGGGGGCCTCCGATGAGCAGTTCTTC
CASSASGGASDEQFF
>TRBD1|TRBJ1-6|TRBV4-3|many
TGCGCCAGCAGCCAAGGGACAGGGAGAGGGGTATATAATTCACCCCTCCACTTT
CASSQGTGRGVYNSPLHF
>TRBD2|TRBJ2-1|TRBV20-1|many
TGCAGTGCTAGCCCAACTAGCGGGGGGTACAATGAGCAGTTCTTC
CSASPTSGGYNEQFF
>TRBD2|TRBJ2-1|TRBV27|.
TGTGCCAGCACCATGGGCCCCACGAGCGGGGGGTTCTCCTACAATGAGCAGTTCTTC
CASTMGPTSGGFSYNEQFF
>TRBD2|TRBJ2-3|TRBV7-2|few
TGTGCCAGCCGTAGAGGCGGGGGGATAAGCACAGATACGCAGTATTTT
CASRRGGGISTDTQYF
>.|TRBJ1-2|TRBV4-3|few
TGCGCCAGCAGCCAAGAGATCACAGAGAACTATGGCTACACCTTC
CASSQEITENYGYTF
>.|TRBJ2-4|TRBV7-2|.
TGTGCCAGCAGCTTATCTCCGGAGGTTGCCAAAAACATTCAGTACTTC
CASSLSPEVAKNIQYF